This entry describes one T cell receptor (beta chain). Its matching antigen is unknown. Trimming removed 4 bases from V and 3 bases from J; junction bases left unmatched: 9. CDR3 length equals 15 residues. Germline loops: CDR1 SGHKS, CDR2 YYEKEE (reference sequence). The data were taken from a study of T cell responses to AZD1222 COVID-19 vaccine. Study in general: Researchers grouped second doses given at about 4 or about 12 weeks into one pool.

Study-level results: Spike-specific TCR breadth and depth grew following two AZD1222 doses. Seropositive status at baseline applied to only five or six AZD1222 recipients. Repertoire sampling happened only post peak T cell response.

Clones were read by immunoSEQ multiplex PCR, and TCRdb kept only the in-frame ones, dropping some. The data contain about 130,000 clones, 80% to 90% of them singletons. The J gene is TRBJ1-1, the V gene TRBV5-5; 7 nucleotides agree with TRBD1. The starting material was peripheral blood, obtained on day 0 of AZD1222 vaccination. The TCR was taken from an adult in good health. CDR3 amino acids: CASSRGTDGYTEAFF. The CDR3 coding sequence is TGTGCCAGCAGCCGAGGGACAGACGGGTACACTGAAGCTTTCTTT.